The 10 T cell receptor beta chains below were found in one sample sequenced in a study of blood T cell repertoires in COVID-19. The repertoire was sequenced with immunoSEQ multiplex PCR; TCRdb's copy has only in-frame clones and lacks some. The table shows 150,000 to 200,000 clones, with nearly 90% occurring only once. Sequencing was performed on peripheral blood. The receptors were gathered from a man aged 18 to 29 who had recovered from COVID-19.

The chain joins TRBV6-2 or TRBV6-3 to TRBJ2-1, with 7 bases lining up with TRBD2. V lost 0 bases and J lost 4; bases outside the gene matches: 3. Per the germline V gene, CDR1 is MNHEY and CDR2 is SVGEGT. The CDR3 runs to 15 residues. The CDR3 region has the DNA TGTGCCAGCAGTTACTCGGGGACTATATACAATGAGCAGTTCTTC. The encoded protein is CASSYSGTIYNEQFF.

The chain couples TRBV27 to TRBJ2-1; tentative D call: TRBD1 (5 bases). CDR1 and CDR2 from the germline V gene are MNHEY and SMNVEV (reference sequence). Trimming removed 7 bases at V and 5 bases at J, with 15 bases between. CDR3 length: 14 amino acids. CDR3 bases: TGTGCCAGCACTCCGTCAGGGTCCAACAATGAGCAGTTCTTC. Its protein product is CASTPSGSNNEQFF.

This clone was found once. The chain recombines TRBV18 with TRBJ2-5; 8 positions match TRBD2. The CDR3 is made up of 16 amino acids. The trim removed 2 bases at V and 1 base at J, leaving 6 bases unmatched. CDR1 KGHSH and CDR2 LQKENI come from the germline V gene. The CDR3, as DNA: TGTGCCAGCTCACCAGAAGTAGCGGGACCCCAAGAGACCCAGTACTTC. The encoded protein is CASSPEVAGPQETQYF.

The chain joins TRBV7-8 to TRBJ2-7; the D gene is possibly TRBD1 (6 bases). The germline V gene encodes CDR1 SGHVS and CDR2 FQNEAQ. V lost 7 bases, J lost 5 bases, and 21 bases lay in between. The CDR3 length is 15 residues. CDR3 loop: CASNLFPGAIHEQYF. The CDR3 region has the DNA TGTGCCAGCAACCTATTCCCAGGGGCGATTCACGAGCAGTACTTC.

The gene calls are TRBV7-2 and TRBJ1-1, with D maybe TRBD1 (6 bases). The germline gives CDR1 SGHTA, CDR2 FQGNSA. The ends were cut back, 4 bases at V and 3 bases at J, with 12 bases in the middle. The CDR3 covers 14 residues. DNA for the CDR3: TGTGCCAGCAGCTCCGGGGGGGGCCACACTGAAGCTTTCTTT. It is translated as CASSSGGGHTEAFF.

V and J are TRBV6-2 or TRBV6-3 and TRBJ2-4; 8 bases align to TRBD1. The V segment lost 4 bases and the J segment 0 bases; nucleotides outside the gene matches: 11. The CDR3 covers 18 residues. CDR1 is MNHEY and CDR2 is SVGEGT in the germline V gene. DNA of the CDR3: TGTGCCAGCAGTTCTGACAGGGGAAAATCATTAGCCAAAAACATTCAGTACTTC. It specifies CASSSDRGKSLAKNIQYF.

The CDR3 bases are TGTGCCAGCAGCAGGGGCGGGGGGAATCAGCCCCAGCATTTT. Its protein is CASSRGGGNQPQHF. This chain links TRBV5-6 with TRBJ1-5, with D possibly TRBD1 on 5 matching bases. Germline V gene sequence: CDR1 SGHDT, CDR2 YYEEEE. The CDR3 sequence is 14 residues long. The V end was cut by 4 bases, the J end by 4 bases, with 12 bases between.

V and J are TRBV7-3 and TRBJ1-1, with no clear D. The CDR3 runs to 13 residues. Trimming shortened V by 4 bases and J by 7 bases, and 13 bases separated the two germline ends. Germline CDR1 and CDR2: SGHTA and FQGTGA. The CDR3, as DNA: TGTGCCAGCAGCTCCTCGTCGGAGGTTGAAGCTTTCTTT. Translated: CASSSSSEVEAFF.

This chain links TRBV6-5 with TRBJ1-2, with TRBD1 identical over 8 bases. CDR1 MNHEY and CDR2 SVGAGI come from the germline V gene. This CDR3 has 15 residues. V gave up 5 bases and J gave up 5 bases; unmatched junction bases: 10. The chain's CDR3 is CASSPTLHRGYGYTF. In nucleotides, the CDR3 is TGTGCCAGCAGTCCTACCCTTCACAGGGGGTATGGCTACACCTTC.

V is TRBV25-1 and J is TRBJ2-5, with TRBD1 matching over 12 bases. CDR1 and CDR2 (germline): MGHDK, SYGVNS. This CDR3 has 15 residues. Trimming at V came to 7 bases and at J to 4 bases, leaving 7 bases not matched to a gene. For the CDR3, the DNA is TGTGCCAGCACCGAGGGACAGGGGGCGGGAGAGACCCAGTACTTC. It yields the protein CASTEGQGAGETQYF.